This paragraph covers one T cell receptor beta chain sequence. Its antigen remains unknown. The source of the sample is a study of T cell repertoires in cytomegalovirus infection. Study summary: Both a matching HLA type and CMV infection were indicated by public TCR beta signatures.

Germline V lookup: CDR1 WSHSY, CDR2 SAAADI. The CDR3 has 15 residues. V lost 4 bases, J lost 3 bases, and 15 bases lay in between. Notes on the study in general: Dominating the ex vivo response were TCR beta clonotypes that were CMV-specific and HLA-C-restricted. Summed frequency of shared TCR beta families picked out CMV carriers who also had the relevant HLA.

TCRdb processed the reads anew with MiXCR; each CDR3 protein has one entry. The sample lists 450,000 to 550,000 distinct CDR3 sequences; more than 15% were seen once. The material sequenced was CD8+ T cells from PBMCs. This sequence was found in a human donor in good health (CMV status not recorded). Some clones in this sample may be carry-over from other donors' samples. The rearrangement joins TRBV10-2 to TRBJ1-2; unclear D gene. For the CDR3, the DNA is TGCGCCAGCAGTGTCCCCGGGCAGCTTTACTATGGCTACACCTTC. It encodes CASSVPGQLYYGYTF.